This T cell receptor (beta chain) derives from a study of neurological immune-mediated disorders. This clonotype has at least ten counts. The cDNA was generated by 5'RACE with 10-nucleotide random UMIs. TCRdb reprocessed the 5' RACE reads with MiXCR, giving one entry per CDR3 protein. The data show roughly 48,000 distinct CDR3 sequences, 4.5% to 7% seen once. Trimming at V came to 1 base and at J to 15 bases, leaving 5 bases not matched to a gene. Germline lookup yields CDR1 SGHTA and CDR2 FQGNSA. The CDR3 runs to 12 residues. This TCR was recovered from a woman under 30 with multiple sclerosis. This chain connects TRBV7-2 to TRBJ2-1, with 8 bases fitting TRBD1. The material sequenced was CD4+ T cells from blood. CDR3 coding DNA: TGTGCCAGCAGCTTAGAGAGACAGGGGTGGTTCTTC. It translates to CASSLERQGWFF.